The 25 T cell receptor beta chains below come from one sample, sequenced in a study of T-cell memory formation after mild COVID-19. MiXCR, applied by TCRdb to the 5' RACE reads, yields one record per CDR3 protein. The table has nearly 250,000 distinct CDR3 sequences, 15% seen once; the top ten hold over 2%. The sample was PBMCs or a T cell subset sorted from them (not recorded which). The source is an adult woman who had mild COVID-19 (a few samples of this study predate the infection). Cell type and time point are not known.

The rearrangement links TRBV29-1 to TRBJ2-3, with 8 bases aligning to TRBD2. V was pared by 3 bases and J by 3 bases, with 5 bases of the junction left unmatched. CDR1 SQVTM and CDR2 ANQGSEA come from the germline V gene. The CDR3 has 14 amino acids. The CDR3 loop is CSVDRGGPTDTQYF. The DNA for the CDR3 is TGCAGCGTTGACCGGGGGGGGCCGACAGATACGCAGTATTTT.

This clonotype has more than one count but fewer than ten. As DNA, the CDR3 is TGTGCCTGGAGTGGGACAGGCTGGTCGGTCACCTTC. It encodes CAWSGTGWSVTF. The rearrangement joins TRBV30 to TRBJ1-2; TRBD1 matches at 7 bases. Germline V gene lookup returns CDR1 GTSNPN and CDR2 SVGIG (reference sequence). The CDR3 covers 12 residues. V was clipped by 1 base and J by 13 bases; unmatched bases: 9.

The sample holds a few counts of this clonotype. The junction differs from germline at one of its ends, possibly a read error. The chain joins TRBV20-1 to TRBJ2-3, with D maybe TRBD2 (5 bases). There are 13 residues in the CDR3. Germline V lookup: CDR1 DFQATT, CDR2 SNEGSKA (reference sequence). CDR3 coding DNA: TGCAGTGCCAGAGTAGCGAGGCAAGATACGCAGTATTTT. Translated, it gives CSARVARQDTQYF.

This clonotype was seen at least ten times. The chain combines TRBV7-2 with TRBJ2-1, with 9 bases fitting TRBD2. Germline values: CDR1 SGHTA, CDR2 FQGNSA. The ends lost 6 bases at V and 1 base at J; junction bases unmatched: 4. This CDR3 spans 15 amino acids. The CDR3 protein is CASSPTSGSYNEQFF. CDR3 bases: TGTGCCAGCAGTCCGACTAGCGGATCCTACAATGAGCAGTTCTTC.

This clonotype was seen a handful of times. The chain employs TRBV7-3 and TRBJ2-7; unclear D gene. V lost 0 bases and J 4 bases, leaving 7 bases between the germline ends. Per the germline V gene, CDR1 is SGHTA and CDR2 is FQGTGA. The CDR3 length is 13 residues. In DNA, the CDR3 is TGTGCCAGCAGCTTAACGCCGAAGTACGAGCAGTACTTC. This encodes CASSLTPKYEQYF.

This clonotype was recorded a few times. The V call is TRBV12-3 or TRBV12-4, the J call TRBJ2-1; D possibly uses TRBD1 or TRBD2 (7 bases each). The V and J ends lost 1 base and 6 bases respectively, with 13 bases between them. The CDR3 totals 15 residues. The CDR3, as DNA: TGTGCCAGCAGTTTAGAGGCAGGGGGGGCCAATGAGCAGTTCTTC. Translated, it gives CASSLEAGGANEQFF.

This clonotype was seen at least ten times. J is TRBJ1-2 and V is TRBV7-9, with D unclear. In germline, CDR1 is SEHNR, CDR2 FQNEAQ (reference sequence). Between the trimmed V and J ends, which lost 4 bases and 0 bases, there was a span of 12 bases. CDR3 size: 15 residues. The CDR3 DNA is TGTGCCAGCAGCTCCCGTGGGCCGTCTAACTATGGCTACACCTTC. This gives the protein CASSSRGPSNYGYTF.

This clonotype showed up many times. The chain uses TRBV7-6 and TRBJ2-5; 10 bases line up with TRBD1. Germline CDR1 SGHVS, CDR2 FNYEAQ. The V and J ends lost 8 bases and 5 bases, in that order; junction bases with no gene match: 5. The CDR3 extends over 13 amino acids. CDR3 nucleotides: TGTGCCAGCTCGACAGGGGGCGCGGAGACCCAGTACTTC. Protein sequence: CASSTGGAETQYF.

The chain links TRBV24-1 to TRBJ2-3; D perhaps matches TRBD1 (6 bases). The CDR3 consists of 15 residues. V lost 0 bases, J lost 3 bases, and 9 bases lay in between. Germline V gene data show CDR1 as KGHDR and CDR2 as SFDVKD. CDR3 sequence (DNA): TGTGCCACCAGTGATTTGCGGCAGGGGACAGATACGCAGTATTTT. Protein product: CATSDLRQGTDTQYF.

The chain links TRBV11-3 to TRBJ2-7; D not resolved. Trimming removed 3 bases from V and 2 bases from J, with 17 bases in between. The germline gives CDR1 SGHNT, CDR2 YENEEA. The CDR3 is 16 residues long. For the CDR3, the DNA is TGTGCCAGCAGCTTGGGTATGGGCCGCTCAACCTACGAGCAGTACTTC. Its protein is CASSLGMGRSTYEQYF. Looking up the rest from reference TRBV11-3 and TRBJ2-7 gives the full variable domain: EAGVVQSPRYKIIEKKQPVAFWCNPISGHNTLYWYLQNLGQGPELLIRYENEEAVDDSQLPKDRFSAERLKGVDSTLKIQPAELGDSAVYLCASSLGMGRSTYEQYFGPGTRLTVT.

This clonotype was counted between two and nine times. V gene TRBV18 combines with J gene TRBJ2-7; D might be TRBD1 (5 bases). Between the trimmed V and J ends, which lost 3 bases and 9 bases, there was a span of 18 bases. Germline lookup yields CDR1 KGHSH and CDR2 LQKENI. The CDR3 has 14 residues. The CDR3 loop is CASSPQGTTEGQYF. The CDR3 nucleotides are TGTGCCAGCTCACCCCAGGGAACGACAGAAGGGCAGTACTTC.

This clonotype was counted only a few times. J is TRBJ2-6 and V is TRBV5-1, with D tentatively TRBD1 (6 bases). Germline V gene sequence: CDR1 SGHRS, CDR2 YFSETQ. V was pared by 0 bases and J by 4 bases, with 11 bases between. The CDR3 loop spans 16 amino acids. CDR3 in DNA: TGCGCCAGCAGCTTGGACCCTACAGGGGGGGCCAACGTCCTGACTTTC. Encoded protein: CASSLDPTGGANVLTF.

The chain recombines TRBV15 with TRBJ2-5; 10 bases match TRBD1. This CDR3 is 18 amino acids long. Germline V gene sequence: CDR1 LNHNV, CDR2 YYDKDF (reference sequence). V trimming: 0 bases; J trimming: 4 bases; junction bases outside the gene matches: 11. This CDR3 reads CATSRDWDRGGLGETQYF. Written as DNA, the CDR3 is TGTGCCACCAGCAGAGATTGGGACAGGGGAGGTTTAGGAGAGACCCAGTACTTC.

This clonotype has just a few counts. The DNA of the CDR3 is TGCAGTACCAGACCCGGGACCACCTACGAGCAGTACTTC. Protein product: CSTRPGTTYEQYF. V is TRBV20-1 and J is TRBJ2-7; tentatively, D is TRBD1 or TRBD2 (5 bases each). V was shortened by 8 bases and J by 2 bases, with 16 bases between the two germline ends. Germline values: CDR1 DFQATT, CDR2 SNEGSKA (reference sequence). This CDR3 contains 13 residues.

This clonotype was detected only a few times. This chain uses TRBV3-1 with TRBJ2-2; no definite D call. The V end was cut by 3 bases, the J end by 4 bases, with 9 bases between. This CDR3 has 14 residues. Germline CDR1 is LGHDT and CDR2 is YNNKEL (reference sequence). The CDR3 sequence is CASSHGRLTGELFF. Here the CDR3 DNA reads TGTGCCAGCAGCCATGGAAGACTCACCGGGGAGCTGTTTTTT.

The genes are TRBV15 and TRBJ2-5; 9 bases agree with TRBD1. V dropped 2 bases and J dropped 5; count of bases not matched to a gene: 12. Per germline, CDR1 LNHNV and CDR2 YYDKDF (reference sequence). This CDR3 region has 17 residues. The CDR3 coding sequence is TGTGCCACCAGCAGACAAGCCGGGACAGGGAAGGGGGAGACCCAGTACTTC. Translation: CATSRQAGTGKGETQYF.

There are a few counts of this clonotype. The CDR3 loop reads CATSRGLGGRSDTQYF. The DNA of the CDR3 is TGTGCCACCAGCAGAGGCCTCGGGGGACGTTCAGATACGCAGTATTTT. The chain links TRBV15 to TRBJ2-3, with D perhaps TRBD2 (6 bases). The CDR3 consists of 16 residues. Germline V CDR1 and CDR2: LNHNV, YYDKDF (reference sequence). Trimming removed 1 base at V and 4 bases at J, with 15 bases between. The whole variable domain, remainder taken from reference TRBV15 and TRBJ2-3, is DAMVIQNPRYQVTQFGKPVTLSCSQTLNHNVMYWYQQKSSQAPKLLFHYYDKDFNNEADTPDNFQSRRPNTSFCFLDIRSPGLGDTAMYLCATSRGLGGRSDTQYFGPGTRLTVL.

In its sample, this clonotype was seen a few times. This chain joins TRBV10-3 and TRBJ2-5, with D perhaps matching TRBD1 or TRBD2 (5 bases each). The CDR3 is 15 residues long. V dropped 11 bases and J dropped 1 base, with 20 bases sitting between them. Germline loops: CDR1 ENHRY, CDR2 SYGVKD. The CDR3 spells CAVQKRTGPQETQYF. CDR3 DNA: TGTGCCGTACAGAAGCGAACGGGGCCCCAAGAGACCCAGTACTTC.

This clonotype has a single count. The chain is built from TRBV7-2 and TRBJ2-5, with TRBD2 matching over 14 bases. The trim removed 4 bases at V and 4 bases at J, leaving 5 bases unmatched. Looked up from germline, CDR1 is SGHTA and CDR2 is FQGNSA. The CDR3 length is 16 residues. CDR3 in DNA: TGTGCCAGCAGCTGGGGACTAGCGGGAGTAGGAGAGACCCAGTACTTC. This gives the protein CASSWGLAGVGETQYF.

V usage is TRBV5-1 and J usage is TRBJ1-1; TRBD1 aligns across 7 bases. The CDR3 contains 14 residues. The J segment lost 5 bases and the V segment lost 3 bases, leaving 7 bases of the junction unmatched. Per the germline V gene, CDR1 is SGHRS and CDR2 is YFSETQ. CDR3 residues: CASSSDRVGTEAFF. The CDR3 DNA sequence: TGCGCCAGCAGCTCTGACAGGGTAGGGACTGAAGCTTTCTTT.

In its sample, this clonotype was seen a few times. This chain connects TRBV19 to TRBJ2-5; TRBD1 agrees at 8 bases. The germline V gene encodes CDR1 LNHDA and CDR2 SQIVND (reference sequence). Trimming cost V 5 bases and J 3 bases; bases outside gene matches: 8. The CDR3 length is 15 residues. The CDR3 spells CASSGSGTGEETQYF. CDR3 in DNA: TGTGCCAGTAGTGGATCCGGGACAGGAGAAGAGACCCAGTACTTC.

This clonotype was found a few times. The chain uses TRBV29-1 and TRBJ2-1; the match to TRBD2 covers 9 bases. The germline V gene has CDR1 SQVTM and CDR2 ANQGSEA. The CDR3 totals 14 residues. The J segment lost 9 bases and the V segment lost 6 bases, leaving 12 bases of the junction unmatched. In nucleotides, the CDR3 is TGCAGCGTCACCGGACTAGCGAGGGTGGGTGAGCAGTTCTTC. It encodes CSVTGLARVGEQFF.

V and J are TRBV6-5 and TRBJ1-2, with 7 bases lining up with TRBD1. The CDR3 is 15 residues long. Germline V gives CDR1 MNHEY, CDR2 SVGAGI. The ends lost 3 bases at V and 2 bases at J; junction bases unmatched: 6. CDR3 sequence: CASSYGRGQNYGYTF. The CDR3 DNA reads TGTGCCAGCAGTTATGGTAGGGGACAGAACTATGGCTACACCTTC.

The chain employs TRBV19 and TRBJ1-4; TRBD1 agrees at 8 bases. The germline V gene encodes CDR1 LNHDA and CDR2 SQIVND (reference sequence). This CDR3 comprises 15 residues. V lost 4 bases, J lost 8 bases, and 9 bases stayed unmatched. The CDR3 sequence is CASSSGTGNSEKLFF. The CDR3 bases are TGTGCCAGTAGTAGCGGGACAGGAAATTCGGAAAAACTGTTTTTT.

There are a few counts of this clonotype. The chain carries TRBV7-2 and TRBJ2-3, with TRBD2 matching 9 bases. The V segment lost 2 bases and the J segment 3 bases; nucleotides outside the gene matches: 0. Germline CDR1 is SGHTA and CDR2 is FQGNSA. The CDR3 loop spans 14 amino acids. The CDR3 region is CASSLTSGTDTQYF. In nucleotides, the CDR3 is TGTGCCAGCAGCTTAACTAGCGGGACAGATACGCAGTATTTT.